These 17 T cell receptor beta chains originate from one sample sequenced in a study of blood T cell repertoires in COVID-19. Sequencing used immunoSEQ multiplex PCR; TCRdb keeps in-frame clones, though not all of them. Of more than 100,000 clones listed, around 89% are singletons. The sample was peripheral blood. Every receptor here comes from a man in his forties or fifties with active or convalescent COVID-19.

In its sample, this clone was seen once. The chain joins TRBV10-1 to TRBJ2-3, with 11 bases fitting TRBD2. The CDR3 has 16 amino acids. The ends lost 3 bases at V and 6 bases at J; junction bases unmatched: 8. The V gene's germline CDR1 is WNHNN and CDR2 SYGVQD (reference sequence). CDR3 sequence (DNA): TGCGCCAGCAGTGACCTGACTAGCGGGGCTGCGGATACGCAGTATTTT. Protein product: CASSDLTSGAADTQYF.

V usage is TRBV11-2 and J usage is TRBJ1-2, with 8 bases identical to TRBD1. J was trimmed by 8 bases and V by 5 bases; bases with no gene match: 13. The CDR3 contains 15 residues. Germline V gene lookup returns CDR1 SGHAT and CDR2 FQNNGV. In nucleotides, the CDR3 is TGTGCCAGCAGCCGCACAAGGACAGGGTCAATAGGCTACACCTTC. Translated: CASSRTRTGSIGYTF. Together with reference TRBV11-2 and TRBJ1-2, the CDR3 gives the full variable domain: EAGVAQSPRYKIIEKRQSVAFWCNPISGHATLYWYQQILGQGPKLLIQFQNNGVVDDSQLPKDRFSAERLKGVDSTLKIQPAKLEDSAVYLCASSRTRTGSIGYTFGSGTRLTVV.

V is TRBV6-4 and J is TRBJ1-1; 7 bases agree with TRBD1. The junction had 3 bases not matched to a gene; V was cut back by 4 bases and J by 1 base. Per the germline V gene, CDR1 is MRHNA and CDR2 is SNTAGT. The CDR3 is made up of 14 amino acids. CDR3 sequence: CASSATGANTEAFF. For the CDR3, the DNA is TGTGCCAGCAGTGCCACAGGGGCGAACACTGAAGCTTTCTTT.

The rearrangement uses TRBV19 and TRBJ2-3; no definite D call. This CDR3 has 15 residues. Trimming removed 9 bases from V and 0 bases from J, with 16 bases in between. CDR1 LNHDA and CDR2 SQIVND come from the germline V gene (reference sequence). Here the CDR3 reads CASRTVLSSTDTQYF. CDR3 in DNA: TGTGCCAGCCGAACAGTCTTATCTAGCACAGATACGCAGTATTTT. Supplemented by reference TRBV19 and TRBJ2-3, the full variable domain reads DGGITQSPKYLFRKEGQNVTLSCEQNLNHDAMYWYRQDPGQGLRLIYYSQIVNDFQKGDIAEGYSVSREKKESFPLTVTSAQKNPTAFYLCASRTVLSSTDTQYFGPGTRLTVL.

The chain is built from TRBV14 and TRBJ2-1, with 12 bases fitting TRBD2. The ends lost 5 bases at V and 10 bases at J; junction bases unmatched: 9. The length of the CDR3 is 15 residues. CDR1 SGHDN and CDR2 FVKESK come from the germline V gene. The CDR3 region is CASSKVATSGGEQFF. CDR3 nucleotide sequence: TGTGCCAGCAGCAAAGTTGCCACTAGCGGGGGGGAGCAGTTCTTC. Full variable domain (missing parts from reference TRBV14 and TRBJ2-1): EAGVTQFPSHSVIEKGQTVTLRCDPISGHDNLYWYRRVMGKEIKFLLHFVKESKQDESGMPNNRFLAERTGGTYSTLKVQPAELEDSGVYFCASSKVATSGGEQFFGPGTRLTVL.

This clone was counted a few times. The rearrangement links TRBV4-3 to TRBJ2-3; D gene unclear. This CDR3 is 13 amino acids long. V dropped 0 bases and J dropped 5 bases, with 6 bases sitting between them. CDR1 is LGHNA and CDR2 is YSLEER in the germline V gene. CDR3 DNA: TGCGCCAGCAGCCAAGATTACGGAGATACGCAGTATTTT. The encoded protein is CASSQDYGDTQYF.

V usage is TRBV11-2 and J usage is TRBJ1-6; maybe TRBD1 (6 bases). The CDR3 totals 17 residues. Germline V gene sequence: CDR1 SGHAT, CDR2 FQNNGV. Trimming stripped 1 base from V and 0 bases from J, with 10 bases between. Here the CDR3 reads CASSLGTASSYNSPLHF. DNA for the CDR3: TGTGCCAGCAGCTTAGGGACAGCAAGCTCCTATAATTCACCCCTCCACTTT.

V usage is TRBV6-4 and J usage is TRBJ2-2; 8 bases agree with TRBD2. CDR3 length equals 14 residues. With V trimmed by 4 bases and J by 7 bases, 5 bases remained unmatched. From germline, CDR1 is MRHNA and CDR2 SNTAGT. In DNA form, the CDR3 reads TGTGCCAGCAGTGTCGAGCGGGGGATCGGGGAGCTGTTTTTT. Its protein is CASSVERGIGELFF.

The chain links TRBV21-1 to TRBJ2-1; TRBD2, the D gene given by the table, was not confirmed from the DNA. TRBV21-1 is a pseudogene locus. CDR3 length: 15 amino acids. The CDR3 loop reads CASSKRRGGGHEQFF. DNA of the CDR3: TGTGCCAGCAGCAAACGGCGCGGGGGGGGTCATGAGCAGTTCTTC.

The CDR3 is CASSTRRGYNSPLHF. DNA of the CDR3: TGTGCCAGCAGCACCCGTAGGGGTTATAATTCACCCCTCCACTTT. This rearrangement joins TRBV7-2 to TRBJ1-6, with D perhaps matching TRBD1 (5 bases). V gave up 5 bases and J gave up 4 bases, with 12 bases separating them. The CDR3 runs to 15 residues. The germline gives CDR1 SGHTA, CDR2 FQGNSA.

The CDR3 nucleotides read TGTGCCAGCAGCGAGTTCCGGGACACTAACACCGGGGAGCTGTTTTTT. It yields the protein CASSEFRDTNTGELFF. The chain couples TRBV7-6 to TRBJ2-2, with D maybe TRBD1 (6 bases). Germline loops: CDR1 SGHVS, CDR2 FNYEAQ. V dropped 5 bases and J dropped 2 bases, with 15 bases sitting between them. The CDR3 totals 16 residues. Complete variable domain (other parts from reference TRBV7-6 and TRBJ2-2): GAGVSQSPRYKVTKRGQDVALRCDPISGHVSLYWYRQALGQGPEFLTYFNYEAQQDKSGLPNDRFSAERPEGSISTLTIQRTEQRDSAMYRCASSEFRDTNTGELFFGEGSRLTVL.

The gene calls are TRBV12-5 and TRBJ1-1, with D tentatively TRBD1 (6 bases). CDR3 length equals 14 residues. Germline CDR1 LGHNT, CDR2 FRNRAP. V shed 3 bases and J shed 1 base, with 9 bases lying between them. The CDR3 sequence is CASGFWGQNTEAFF. The CDR3 DNA sequence: TGTGCTAGTGGTTTTTGGGGGCAGAACACTGAAGCTTTCTTT.

The rearrangement uses TRBV5-1 and TRBJ1-4; D unresolved. The CDR3 length is 14 residues. Germline V CDR1 and CDR2: SGHRS, YFSETQ. The V end lost 0 bases, the J end lost 6 bases, and 9 bases lay between the germline ends. CDR3 residues: CASSLVGVDEKLFF. The CDR3 nucleotides read TGCGCCAGCAGCTTGGTCGGGGTTGATGAAAAACTGTTTTTT.

This clone was detected a few times. This CDR3 reads CASSLAPPDAAGGGETQYF. As DNA, the CDR3 is TGTGCCAGCAGCTTAGCCCCTCCGGACGCAGCGGGGGGGGGAGAGACCCAGTACTTC. The chain couples TRBV11-2 to TRBJ2-5; 10 bases line up with TRBD2. Germline assignment: CDR1 SGHAT and CDR2 FQNNGV. The length of the CDR3 is 19 residues. V shed 1 base, J shed 4 bases, and the junction held 15 bases outside the gene matches.

The chain combines TRBV7-7 with TRBJ2-5; the match to TRBD1 covers 11 bases. V was clipped by 4 bases and J by 4 bases; unmatched bases: 5. CDR3 size: 15 residues. Germline V gene data show CDR1 as SSHAT and CDR2 as FNYEAQ (reference sequence). This chain's CDR3 is CASSSTGTGGETQYF. CDR3 bases: TGTGCCAGCAGCTCAACCGGGACAGGGGGAGAGACCCAGTACTTC.

The chain is built from TRBV24-1 and TRBJ1-5; 7 nucleotides agree with TRBD1. Trimming at V came to 9 bases and at J to 3 bases, leaving 4 bases not matched to a gene. The CDR3 length is 13 residues. Germline CDR1 reads KGHDR; CDR2 reads SFDVKD. CDR3 region: CATPGQLNQPQHF. The CDR3, as DNA: TGTGCCACCCCGGGACAGCTCAATCAGCCCCAGCATTTT.

This chain uses TRBV11-3 with TRBJ2-3; 12 nucleotides line up with TRBD2. Germline lookup yields CDR1 SGHNT and CDR2 YENEEA. J was trimmed by 4 bases and V by 5 bases; bases with no gene match: 7. The length of the CDR3 is 16 residues. The CDR3 spells CASSTRTSGVADTQYF. CDR3 coding DNA: TGTGCCAGCAGCACACGGACTAGCGGGGTCGCAGATACGCAGTATTTT.